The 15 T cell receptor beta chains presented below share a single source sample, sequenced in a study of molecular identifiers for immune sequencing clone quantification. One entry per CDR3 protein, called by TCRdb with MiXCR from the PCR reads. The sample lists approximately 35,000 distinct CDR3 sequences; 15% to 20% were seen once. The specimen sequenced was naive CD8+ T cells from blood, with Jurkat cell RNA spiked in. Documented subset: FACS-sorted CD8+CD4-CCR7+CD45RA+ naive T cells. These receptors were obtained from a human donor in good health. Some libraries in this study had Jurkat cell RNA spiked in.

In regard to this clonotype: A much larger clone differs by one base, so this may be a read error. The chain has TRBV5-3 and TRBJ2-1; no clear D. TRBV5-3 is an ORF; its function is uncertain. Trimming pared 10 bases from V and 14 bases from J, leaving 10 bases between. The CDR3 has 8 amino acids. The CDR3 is CARSLEFF. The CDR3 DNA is TGTGCCCGCAGCTTGGAGTTCTTC.

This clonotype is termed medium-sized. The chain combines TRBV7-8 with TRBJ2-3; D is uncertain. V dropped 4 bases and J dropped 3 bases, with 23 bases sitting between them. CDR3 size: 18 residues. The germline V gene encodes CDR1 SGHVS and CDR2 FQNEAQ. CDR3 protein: CASSSILNIGRRTDTQYF. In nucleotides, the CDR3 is TGTGCCAGCAGCTCAATTCTCAATATAGGGCGCCGGACAGATACGCAGTATTTT.

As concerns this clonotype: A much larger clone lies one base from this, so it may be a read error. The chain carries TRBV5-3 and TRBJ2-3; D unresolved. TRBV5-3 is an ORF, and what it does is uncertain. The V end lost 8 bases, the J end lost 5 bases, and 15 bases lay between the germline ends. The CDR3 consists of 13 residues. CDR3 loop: CASTPWNIDTQYF. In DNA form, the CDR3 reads TGTGCCAGCACCCCCTGGAACATAGATACGCAGTATTTT.

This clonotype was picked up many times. CDR3 sequence: CASSFEGGADTQYF. DNA of the CDR3: TGTGCCAGCAGTTTCGAGGGGGGTGCAGATACGCAGTATTTT. This sequence joins TRBV12-3 or TRBV12-4 and TRBJ2-3; D tentatively fits TRBD1 or TRBD2 (6 bases each). The CDR3 is made up of 14 amino acids. V lost 3 bases, J lost 4 bases, and 11 bases lay in between.

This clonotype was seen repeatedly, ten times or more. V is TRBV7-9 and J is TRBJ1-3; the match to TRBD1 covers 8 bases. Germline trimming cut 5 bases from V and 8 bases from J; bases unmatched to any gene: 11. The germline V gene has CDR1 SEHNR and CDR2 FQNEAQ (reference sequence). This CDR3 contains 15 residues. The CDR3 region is CASSPRTGRIDTIYF. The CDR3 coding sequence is TGTGCCAGCAGCCCCCGGACAGGGCGTATAGACACCATATATTTT.

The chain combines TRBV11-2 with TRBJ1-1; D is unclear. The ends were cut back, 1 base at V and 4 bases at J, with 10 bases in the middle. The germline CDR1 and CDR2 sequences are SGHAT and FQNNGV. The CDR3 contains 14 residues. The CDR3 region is CASSLGVGSTEAFF. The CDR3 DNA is TGTGCCAGCAGCTTAGGGGTTGGGAGCACTGAAGCTTTCTTT.

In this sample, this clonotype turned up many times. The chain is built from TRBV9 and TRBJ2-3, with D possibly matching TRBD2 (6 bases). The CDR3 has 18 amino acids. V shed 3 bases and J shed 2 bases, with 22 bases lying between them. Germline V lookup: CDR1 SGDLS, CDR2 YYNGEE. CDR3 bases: TGTGCCAGCAGCGGTACCGGGACTGGCCCGTCTTACACAGATACGCAGTATTTT. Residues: CASSGTGTGPSYTDTQYF.

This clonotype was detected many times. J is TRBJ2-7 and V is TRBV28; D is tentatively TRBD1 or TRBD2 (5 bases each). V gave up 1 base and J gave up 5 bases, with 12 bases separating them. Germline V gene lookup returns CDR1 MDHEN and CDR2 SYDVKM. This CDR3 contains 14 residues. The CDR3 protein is CASSLLDEGNEQYF. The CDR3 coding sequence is TGTGCCAGCAGTTTATTGGACGAGGGGAACGAGCAGTACTTC. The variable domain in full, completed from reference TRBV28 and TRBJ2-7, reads DVKVTQSSRYLVKRTGEKVFLECVQDMDHENMFWYRQDPGLGLRLIYFSYDVKMKEKGDIPEGYSVSREKKERFSLILESASTNQTSMYLCASSLLDEGNEQYFGPGTRLTVT.

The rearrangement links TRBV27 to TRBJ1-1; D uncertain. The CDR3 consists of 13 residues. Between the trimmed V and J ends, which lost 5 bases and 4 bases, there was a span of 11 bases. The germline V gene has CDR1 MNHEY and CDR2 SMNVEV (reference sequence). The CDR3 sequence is CASSLASGTEAFF. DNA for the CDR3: TGTGCCAGCAGTCTAGCCTCCGGCACTGAAGCTTTCTTT.

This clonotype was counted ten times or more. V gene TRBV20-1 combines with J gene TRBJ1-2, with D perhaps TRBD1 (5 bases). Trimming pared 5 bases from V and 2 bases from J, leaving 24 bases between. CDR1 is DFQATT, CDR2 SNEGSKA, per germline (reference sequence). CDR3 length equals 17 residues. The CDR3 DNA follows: TGCAGTGCTGAGCCCCTTACTATGACAGACACCAACTATGGCTACACCTTC. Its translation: CSAEPLTMTDTNYGYTF.

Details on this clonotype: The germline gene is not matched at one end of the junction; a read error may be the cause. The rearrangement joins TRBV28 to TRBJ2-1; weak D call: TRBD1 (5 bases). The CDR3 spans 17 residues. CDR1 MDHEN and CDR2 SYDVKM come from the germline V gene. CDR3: CASSTRQTPSSYNGQFF. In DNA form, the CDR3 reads TGTGCCAGCAGTACCCGACAGACGCCGAGCTCCTACAATGGGCAGTTCTTC.

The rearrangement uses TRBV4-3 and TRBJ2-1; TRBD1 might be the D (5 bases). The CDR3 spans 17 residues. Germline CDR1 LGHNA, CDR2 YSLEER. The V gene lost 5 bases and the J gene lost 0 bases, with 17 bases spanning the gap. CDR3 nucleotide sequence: TGCGCCAGCAGCAAGGCCCCCATAGACAGCTCCTACAATGAGCAGTTCTTC. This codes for CASSKAPIDSSYNEQFF.

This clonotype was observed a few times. The CDR3 protein is CASSDPGAADTQYF. The CDR3 DNA reads as TGTGCCAGCAGTGATCCGGGGGCTGCAGATACGCAGTATTTT. The V call is TRBV2, the J call TRBJ2-3, with D possibly called TRBD1 or TRBD2 (6 bases each). Per the germline V gene, CDR1 is SNHLY and CDR2 is FYNNEI. This CDR3 region has 14 residues. V lost 3 bases and J lost 4, with 11 bases in between.

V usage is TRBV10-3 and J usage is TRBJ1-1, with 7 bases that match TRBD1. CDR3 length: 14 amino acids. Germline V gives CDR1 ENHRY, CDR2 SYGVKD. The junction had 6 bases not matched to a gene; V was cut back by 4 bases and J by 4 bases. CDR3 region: CAISGAGGSTEAFF. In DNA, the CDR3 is TGTGCCATCAGTGGGGCAGGGGGTAGCACTGAAGCTTTCTTT.

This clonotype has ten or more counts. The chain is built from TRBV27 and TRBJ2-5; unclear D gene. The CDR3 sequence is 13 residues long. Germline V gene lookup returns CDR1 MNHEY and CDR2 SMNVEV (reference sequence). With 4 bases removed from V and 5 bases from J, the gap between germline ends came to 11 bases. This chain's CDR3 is CASSSSESETQYF. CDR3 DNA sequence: TGTGCCAGCAGTTCCTCAGAATCGGAGACCCAGTACTTC.